This T cell receptor (beta chain) is from a study of beta chain features in type 1 diabetes. Study-wide findings and caveats: Lower insertion and higher deletion counts appeared at VDJ junctions in type 1 diabetes patients.

Concerning this clone: Antigen unknown.

Of the isolated RNA, all was reverse transcribed, and so the sequenced material was expressed TCRB transcripts. Clones were read by immunoSEQ multiplex PCR, and TCRdb kept only the in-frame ones, dropping some. The sample consists of tens of thousands of clones, almost 65% of them appearing once. Around 110 mL of blood, on average, came from one heparinised draw per donor. All sorted populations exceeded 95% purity. This CDR3 contains 15 residues. Trimming cost V 0 bases and J 6 bases; bases outside gene matches: 4. Germline V gene data show CDR1 as SGHRS and CDR2 as YFSETQ. This chain connects TRBV5-1 to TRBJ2-1; 9 bases are a match to TRBD1. Specimen: Tregs from blood. This clonotype originated in a woman aged 30 to 39 in good health. CDR3 DNA sequence: TGCGCCAGCAGCTTGGAAGGACAGGGGTCCAATGAGCAGTTCTTC. Translated, it gives CASSLEGQGSNEQFF.